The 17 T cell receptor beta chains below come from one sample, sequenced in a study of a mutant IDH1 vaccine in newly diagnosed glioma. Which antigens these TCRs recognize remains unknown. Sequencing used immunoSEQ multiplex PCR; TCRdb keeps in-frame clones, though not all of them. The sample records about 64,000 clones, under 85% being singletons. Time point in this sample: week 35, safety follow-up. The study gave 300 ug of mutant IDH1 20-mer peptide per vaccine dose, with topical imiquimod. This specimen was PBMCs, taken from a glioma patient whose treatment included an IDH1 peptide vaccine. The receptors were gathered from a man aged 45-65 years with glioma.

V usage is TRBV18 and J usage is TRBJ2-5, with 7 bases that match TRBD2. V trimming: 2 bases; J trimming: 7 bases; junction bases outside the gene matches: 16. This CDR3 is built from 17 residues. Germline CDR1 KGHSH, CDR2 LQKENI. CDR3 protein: CASSPGGTSERYGTQYF. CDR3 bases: TGTGCCAGCTCACCAGGGGGAACTAGCGAACGCTATGGGACCCAGTACTTC.

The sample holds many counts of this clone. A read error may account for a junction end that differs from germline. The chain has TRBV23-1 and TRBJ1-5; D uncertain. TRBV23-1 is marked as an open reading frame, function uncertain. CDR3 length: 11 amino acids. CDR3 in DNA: TGCGCCAGCGGGAGTGTAGGGATTAACCGTTTT. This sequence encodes CASGSVGINRF.

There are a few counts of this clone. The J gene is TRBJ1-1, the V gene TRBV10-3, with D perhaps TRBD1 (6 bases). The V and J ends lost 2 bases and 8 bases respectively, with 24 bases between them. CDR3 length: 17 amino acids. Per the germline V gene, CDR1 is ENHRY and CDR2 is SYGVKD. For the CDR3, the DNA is TGTGCCATCAGTGAGGCAACAGGGCTCTCTTTTGGCGGGGAAGCTTTCTTT. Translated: CAISEATGLSFGGEAFF.

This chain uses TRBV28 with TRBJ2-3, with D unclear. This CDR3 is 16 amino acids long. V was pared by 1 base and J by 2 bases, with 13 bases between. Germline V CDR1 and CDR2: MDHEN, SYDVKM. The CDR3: CASSLFSTVFTDTQYF. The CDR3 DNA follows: TGTGCCAGCAGTTTATTTTCCACAGTCTTCACAGATACGCAGTATTTT.

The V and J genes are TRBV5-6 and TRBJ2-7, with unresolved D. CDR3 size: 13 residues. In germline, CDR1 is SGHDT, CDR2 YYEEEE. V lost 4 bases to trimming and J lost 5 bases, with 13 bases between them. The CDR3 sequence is CASSPQAPNEQYF. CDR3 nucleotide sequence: TGTGCCAGCAGCCCCCAGGCCCCTAACGAGCAGTACTTC.

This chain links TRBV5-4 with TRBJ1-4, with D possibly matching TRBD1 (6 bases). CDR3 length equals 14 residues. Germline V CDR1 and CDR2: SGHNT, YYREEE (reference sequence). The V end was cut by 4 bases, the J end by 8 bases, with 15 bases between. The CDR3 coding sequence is TGTGCCAGCAGCGAGGAGGGGGGCCGCGAAAAACTGTTTTTT. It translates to CASSEEGGREKLFF.

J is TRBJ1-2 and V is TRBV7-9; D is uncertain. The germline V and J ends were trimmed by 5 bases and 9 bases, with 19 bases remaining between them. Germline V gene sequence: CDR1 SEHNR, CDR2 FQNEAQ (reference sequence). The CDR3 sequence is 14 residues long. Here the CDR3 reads CASSPPRETKSYTF. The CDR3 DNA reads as TGTGCCAGCAGCCCCCCCCGGGAGACCAAGAGCTACACCTTC.

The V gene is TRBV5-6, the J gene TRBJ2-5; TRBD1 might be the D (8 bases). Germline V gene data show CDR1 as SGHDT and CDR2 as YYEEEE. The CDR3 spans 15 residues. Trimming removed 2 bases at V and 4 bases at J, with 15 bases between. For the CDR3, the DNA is TGTGCCAGCAGCTTTAGGACAGGGAGGGGAGAGACCCAGTACTTC. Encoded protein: CASSFRTGRGETQYF.

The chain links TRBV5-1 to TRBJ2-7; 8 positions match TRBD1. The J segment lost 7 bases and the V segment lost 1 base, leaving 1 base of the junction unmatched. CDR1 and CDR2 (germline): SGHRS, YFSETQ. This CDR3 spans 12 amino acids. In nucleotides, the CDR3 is TGCGCCAGCAGCTTGTACAGGGGGGAGCAGTACTTC. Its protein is CASSLYRGEQYF.

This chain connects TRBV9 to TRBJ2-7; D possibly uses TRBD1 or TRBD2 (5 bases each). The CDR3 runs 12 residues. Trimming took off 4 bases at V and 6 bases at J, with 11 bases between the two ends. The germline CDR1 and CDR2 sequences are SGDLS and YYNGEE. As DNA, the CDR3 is TGTGCCAGCAGCTCACGGGACCGCGAGCAGTACTTC. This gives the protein CASSSRDREQYF.

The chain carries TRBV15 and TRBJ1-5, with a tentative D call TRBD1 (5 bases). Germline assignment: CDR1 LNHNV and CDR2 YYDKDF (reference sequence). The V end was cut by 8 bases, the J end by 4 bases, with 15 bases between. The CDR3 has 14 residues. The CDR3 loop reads CATSSRGGNQPQHF. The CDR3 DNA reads TGTGCCACCTCTTCGAGGGGCGGGAATCAGCCCCAGCATTTT.

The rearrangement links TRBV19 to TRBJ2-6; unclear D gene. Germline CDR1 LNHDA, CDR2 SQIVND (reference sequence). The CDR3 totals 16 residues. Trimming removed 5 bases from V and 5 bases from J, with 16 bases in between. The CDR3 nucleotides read TGTGCCAGTAGTCCCCGGCCATCCGGGCGGGCCAACGTCCTGACTTTC. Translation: CASSPRPSGRANVLTF.

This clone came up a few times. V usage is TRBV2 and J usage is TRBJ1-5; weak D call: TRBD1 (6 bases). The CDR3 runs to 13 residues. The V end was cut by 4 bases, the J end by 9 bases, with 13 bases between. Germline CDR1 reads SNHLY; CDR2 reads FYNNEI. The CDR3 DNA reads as TGTGCCAGCAGTGGCGGGGGGCACGGGCCCCAGCATTTT. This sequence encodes CASSGGGHGPQHF.

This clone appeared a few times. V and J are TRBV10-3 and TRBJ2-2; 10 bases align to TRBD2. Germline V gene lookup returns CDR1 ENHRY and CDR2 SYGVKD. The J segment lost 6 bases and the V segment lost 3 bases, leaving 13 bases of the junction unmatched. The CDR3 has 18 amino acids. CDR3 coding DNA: TGTGCCATCAGTGATGGAGCGGGGGGGCCAACATCGGCCGGGGAGCTGTTTTTT. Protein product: CAISDGAGGPTSAGELFF.

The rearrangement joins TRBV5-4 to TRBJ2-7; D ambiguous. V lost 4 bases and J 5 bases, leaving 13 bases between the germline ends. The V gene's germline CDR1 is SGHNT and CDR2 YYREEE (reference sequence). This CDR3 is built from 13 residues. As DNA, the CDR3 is TGTGCCAGCAGCCCCGGATCGTGGGACGAGCAGTACTTC. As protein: CASSPGSWDEQYF.

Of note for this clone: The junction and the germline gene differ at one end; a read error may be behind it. The DNA of the CDR3 is TGCGCCAGCAGTCAAGATCTTAGCCTGGCAGCCTACGAGCAGTACTTC. This sequence encodes CASSQDLSLAAYEQYF. The rearrangement joins TRBV4-3 to TRBJ2-7; D ambiguous. The CDR3 runs 16 residues. Germline loops: CDR1 LGHNA, CDR2 YSLEER.

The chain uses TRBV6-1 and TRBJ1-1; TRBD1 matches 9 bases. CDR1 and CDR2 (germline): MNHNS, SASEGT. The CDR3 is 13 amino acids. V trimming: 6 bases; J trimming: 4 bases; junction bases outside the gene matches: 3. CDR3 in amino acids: CASSLTGGTEAFF. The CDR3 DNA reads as TGTGCCAGCAGCCTGACAGGGGGCACTGAAGCTTTCTTT.